A selection of T cell receptor beta chains follows, all from one sample in a study of cytomegalovirus exposure and HLA in healthy donors. Libraries were prepared by immunoSEQ multiplex PCR; TCRdb keeps only in-frame clonotypes and omits some of them. The sample includes some 150,000 clones, roughly 75% of them seen just once. The sequenced material came from PBMCs. The receptors were sampled from a man aged 35-49 years in good health and CMV-seropositive. The CDR3 runs from the conserved cysteine through the conserved F or W. The order of the fields is clone size, CDR3 length, V gene, D gene, J gene, CDR3 protein, CDR3 DNA. D genes are given only for firm matches. Not every row has a clone size; where given, it reads once, few, many or a size class.

>-|14|TRBV15|-|TRBJ2-1
CATSRGGDGNEQFF
TGTGCCACCAGCAGAGGGGGGGACGGGAATGAGCAGTTCTTC
>-|15|TRBV19|-|TRBJ2-1
CASSGSGISYNEQFF
TGTGCCAGTAGTGGTAGCGGAATCTCCTACAATGAGCAGTTCTTC
>-|16|TRBV25-1|TRBD2|TRBJ2-1
CASSEGLAVSYNEQFF
TGTGCCAGCAGTGAAGGGCTAGCGGTCTCCTACAATGAGCAGTTCTTC
>-|14|TRBV6-5|TRBD2|TRBJ2-7
CASSYVAGGYEQYF
TGTGCCAGCAGTTACGTGGCGGGAGGGTACGAGCAGTACTTC
>-|15|TRBV15|TRBD2|TRBJ2-1
CATSRRTSGYNEQFF
TGTGCCACCAGCAGGAGGACTAGCGGATACAATGAGCAGTTCTTC
>-|17|TRBV18|TRBD2|TRBJ2-1
CASSPPGLAGSNNEQFF
TGTGCCAGCTCACCGCCCGGACTAGCGGGAAGTAACAATGAGCAGTTCTTC
>-|14|TRBV7-9|TRBD1|TRBJ1-1
CASSRTQGHTEAFF
TGTGCCAGCAGCAGGACACAGGGGCACACTGAAGCTTTCTTT
>-|15|TRBV4-2|TRBD1|TRBJ2-5
CASSQLGQDSETQYF
TGTGCCAGCAGCCAATTGGGACAGGACTCAGAGACCCAGTACTTC
>-|17|TRBV4-2|-|TRBJ2-2
CASSQLQGFVSGGELFF
TGTGCCAGCAGCCAGCTACAGGGTTTTGTCAGTGGCGGGGAGCTGTTTTTT
>-|14|TRBV13|TRBD1|TRBJ2-7
CASSSGTGVHEQYF
TGTGCCAGCAGCTCCGGGACAGGGGTCCACGAGCAGTACTTC
>once|13|TRBV5-1|-|TRBJ2-1
CASSLQGSDEQFF
TGCGCCAGCAGCTTGCAGGGTTCGGATGAGCAGTTCTTC
>-|12|TRBV5-5|-|TRBJ1-5
CASSSGSQPQHF
TGTGCCAGCAGCTCGGGTAGTCAGCCCCAGCATTTT
>-|13|TRBV2|-|TRBJ1-1
CASSEVRDTEAFF
TGTGCCAGCAGTGAAGTCAGGGACACTGAAGCTTTCTTT
>-|15|TRBV11-2|TRBD2|TRBJ2-7
CASSLEGTRRGEQYF
TGTGCCAGCAGCTTAGAGGGGACTAGGAGGGGCGAGCAGTACTTC
>-|16|TRBV7-9|-|TRBJ1-3
CASSPGTPFSGNTIYF
TGTGCCAGCAGCCCAGGGACACCCTTCTCTGGAAACACCATATATTTT
>few|16|TRBV6-5|TRBD2|TRBJ2-3
CASSYYRGGLADTQYF
TGTGCCAGCAGTTACTACCGGGGGGGCCTCGCAGATACGCAGTATTTT
>-|14|TRBV6-5|-|TRBJ1-1
CASSSAAFGTEAFF
TGTGCCAGCAGCTCCGCGGCGTTCGGCACTGAAGCTTTCTTT
>-|14|TRBV5-1|TRBD1|TRBJ2-7
CASRFGTGSYEQYF
TGCGCCAGCAGGTTTGGGACAGGATCCTACGAGCAGTACTTC
>-|14|TRBV19|TRBD1|TRBJ1-1
CASLYRQGDTEAFF
TGTGCCAGTTTATACAGACAGGGGGACACTGAAGCTTTCTTT
>-|15|TRBV7-2|-|TRBJ1-5
CASSPRGSSNQPQHF
TGTGCCAGCAGCCCCCGGGGGAGTAGCAATCAGCCCCAGCATTTT
>few|14|TRBV27|-|TRBJ2-1
CASSQRQVYNEQFF
TGTGCCAGCAGCCAGAGACAGGTCTACAATGAGCAGTTCTTC
>-|17|TRBV4-1|-|TRBJ1-2
CASSQDRFETDNYGYTF
TGCGCCAGCAGCCAAGATAGGTTTGAGACAGATAACTATGGCTACACCTTC
>-|14|TRBV11-3|TRBD2|TRBJ2-7
CASSLVGGRGEQYF
TGTGCCAGCAGCTTAGTAGGAGGGAGGGGCGAGCAGTACTTC
>-|15|TRBV27|-|TRBJ2-7
CASSLWATRTYEQYF
TGTGCCAGCAGTTTGTGGGCTACCCGTACCTACGAGCAGTACTTC
>-|16|TRBV5-6|TRBD1|TRBJ2-2
CASSSTGTGNTGELFF
TGTGCCAGCAGCTCGACCGGGACAGGCAACACCGGGGAGCTGTTTTTT
>-|15|TRBV7-9|TRBD2|TRBJ2-7
CASSLPSGPAYEQYF
TGTGCCAGCAGCTTACCTAGCGGGCCTGCCTACGAGCAGTACTTC
>few|14|TRBV29-1|TRBD1|TRBJ2-7
CRLLGTGDSYEQYF
TGCAGGCTTTTGGGGACAGGGGATTCCTACGAGCAGTACTTC
>-|10|TRBV5-1|-|TRBJ2-1
CASAGNEQFF
TGCGCCAGCGCGGGCAATGAGCAGTTCTTC
>-|16|TRBV15|TRBD1|TRBJ1-4
CATSRGTGTANEKLFF
TGTGCCACCAGCAGAGGAACAGGGACAGCGAATGAAAAACTGTTTTTT
>-|14|TRBV10-3|-|TRBJ2-7
CAISSPRGYHEQYF
TGTGCCATCAGCTCACCTCGCGGGTACCACGAGCAGTACTTC
>-|13|TRBV5-8|TRBD1|TRBJ2-7
CASSFGTGYEQYF
TGTGCCAGCAGCTTCGGGACAGGCTACGAGCAGTACTTC
>once|15|TRBV2|TRBD1|TRBJ2-7
CASSEAPRTGLEQYF
TGTGCCAGCAGTGAAGCGCCCAGGACAGGACTCGAGCAGTACTTC
>-|16|TRBV4-3|TRBD1|TRBJ2-7
CASSQGTGSSSYEQYF
TGCGCCAGCAGCCAAGGGACAGGGTCAAGCTCCTACGAGCAGTACTTC
>-|16|TRBV5-6|TRBD1|TRBJ2-2
CASSLDRGPNTGELFF
TGTGCCAGCAGCCTCGACAGGGGGCCCAACACCGGGGAGCTGTTTTTT
>once|14|TRBV6-6|TRBD1|TRBJ2-7
CASSKDRGTYEQYF
TGTGCCAGCAGTAAGGACAGGGGTACCTACGAGCAGTACTTC
>-|15|TRBV4-3|TRBD1|TRBJ2-7
CASSQDYRGFYEQYF
TGCGCCAGCAGCCAAGACTACAGGGGTTTTTACGAGCAGTACTTC
>-|15|TRBV7-2|-|TRBJ1-1
CASSSPDRPNTEAFF
TGTGCCAGCAGTTCACCCGACAGACCGAACACTGAAGCTTTCTTT
>-|14|TRBV7-2|-|TRBJ2-1
CASSLSPASYEQFF
TGTGCCAGCAGCTTATCCCCCGCGTCTTATGAGCAGTTCTTC
>-|12|TRBV5-1|-|TRBJ2-7
CASSLAPGEQYF
TGCGCCAGCAGCTTGGCCCCGGGTGAGCAGTACTTC
>-|15|TRBV6-6|-|TRBJ1-1
CASSRGGSRGTVAFF
TGTGCCAGCAGCCGCGGGGGCTCGCGGGGCACTGTAGCTTTCTTT
>-|14|TRBV28|TRBD1|TRBJ2-7
CASSLIRQGNEQYF
TGTGCCAGCAGTTTAATAAGACAGGGAAACGAGCAGTACTTC
>-|14|TRBV28|-|TRBJ2-7
CASQGGPGMDEQYF
TGTGCCAGCCAAGGGGGACCGGGGATGGACGAGCAGTACTTC
>few|14|TRBV27|-|TRBJ1-5
CASSLRGSNQPQHF
TGTGCCAGCAGTTTACGGGGAAGCAATCAGCCCCAGCATTTT
>-|18|TRBV12-5|TRBD2|TRBJ2-1
CASGLYARTSGAYNEQFF
TGTGCTAGTGGTTTGTACGCTCGGACTAGCGGGGCTTACAATGAGCAGTTCTTC
>-|13|TRBV7-9|-|TRBJ1-1
CASSPPGNTEAFF
TGTGCCAGCAGCCCCCCAGGGAACACTGAAGCTTTCTTT
>-|15|TRBV7-9|TRBD2|TRBJ2-2
CASSLGGANTGELFF
TGTGCCAGCAGCTTGGGAGGGGCGAACACCGGGGAGCTGTTTTTT
>-|17|TRBV4-3|-|TRBJ1-1
CASSQTQDRARNTEAFF
TGCGCCAGCAGCCAAACCCAAGACAGAGCACGGAACACTGAAGCTTTCTTT
>-|16|TRBV11-3|TRBD2|TRBJ2-7
CASSRGLAGGSYEQYF
TGTGCCAGCAGCCGGGGACTAGCGGGAGGGTCCTACGAGCAGTACTTC
>-|15|TRBV5-4|TRBD1|TRBJ1-2
CASSGQGRLNYGYTF
TGTGCCAGCAGCGGACAGGGGCGTCTTAACTATGGCTACACCTTC
>-|13|TRBV7-2|-|TRBJ2-1
CASSIRHYNEQFF
TGTGCCAGCAGCATTAGACACTACAATGAGCAGTTCTTC
>few|16|TRBV7-2|TRBD2|TRBJ2-1
CASSFKLAGGHNEQFF
TGTGCCAGCAGCTTTAAACTAGCGGGAGGCCACAATGAGCAGTTCTTC
>-|15|TRBV7-6|TRBD1|TRBJ1-4
CASSRGTGTNEKLFF
TGTGCCAGCAGCCGGGGGACAGGTACCAATGAAAAACTGTTTTTT
>-|13|TRBV4-3|-|TRBJ2-7
CASSQLGGSEQYF
TGCGCCAGCAGCCAGCTAGGCGGGTCCGAGCAGTACTTC